Listed below are T cell receptor beta chains from one sample, sequenced in a study of cytomegalovirus exposure and HLA in healthy donors. Profiled with immunoSEQ multiplex PCR; TCRdb holds only in-frame clones, not every one. The sample has 90,000 to 150,000 clones, around 76% seen once; the top ten hold about 16%. Sequences were obtained from PBMCs. These receptor sequences come from a man aged 45-65 years in good health and CMV-seropositive. Each CDR3 is given with its conserved first and last residue. The D gene is left open where the match is weak. Size is omitted from some rows. Given values are once, few, many or a class for expanded clones.

>TRBJ1-2|-|TRBV9|-
CASSVGSGNYGYTF
TGTGCCAGCAGCGTAGGATCGGGTAACTATGGCTACACCTTC
>TRBJ2-1|TRBD1|TRBV28|-
CASRAGTGDMNEQFF
TGTGCCAGCAGGGCCGGGACAGGGGATATGAATGAGCAGTTCTTC
>TRBJ1-5|TRBD1|TRBV6-5|-
CASSDLTGNNQPQHF
TGTGCCAGCAGCGACTTGACAGGGAACAATCAGCCCCAGCATTTT
>TRBJ2-6|-|TRBV7-2|-
CASSSQAGSGANVLTF
TGTGCCAGCAGCTCCCAGGCGGGGTCAGGGGCCAACGTCCTGACTTTC
>TRBJ2-7|TRBD1|TRBV11-2|-
CASSLGTGTLSYEQYF
TGTGCCAGCTCCCTGGGGACAGGGACCCTTTCCTACGAGCAGTACTTC
>TRBJ1-4|TRBD1|TRBV7-9|-
CASSLSSRGDEKLFF
TGTGCCAGCAGCTTATCGAGCAGGGGGGATGAAAAACTGTTTTTT
>TRBJ2-4|-|TRBV5-8|-
CASSTRGIWTAAKNIQYF
TGTGCCAGCAGCACGCGAGGGATTTGGACTGCAGCCAAAAACATTCAGTACTTC
>TRBJ1-4|-|TRBV7-9|-
CASSSGGKQLEKLFF
TGTGCCAGCAGTTCGGGGGGAAAGCAGCTTGAAAAACTGTTTTTT
>TRBJ2-7|TRBD1|TRBV4-2|few
CASSPQPGTGASRVSYEQYF
TGTGCCAGCAGCCCTCAGCCCGGGACAGGTGCCTCGAGGGTTTCCTACGAGCAGTACTTC
>TRBJ2-5|TRBD2|TRBV5-4|once
CASSLGLAELQETQYF
TGTGCCAGCAGCTTGGGACTAGCGGAGCTACAAGAGACCCAGTACTTC
>TRBJ2-5|TRBD2|TRBV2|-
CASSGLAGRRSGTQYF
TGTGCCAGCAGCGGACTAGCGGGTCGGAGGAGTGGGACCCAGTACTTC
>TRBJ2-1|TRBD2|TRBV28|-
CASSSLPSGSGHEQFF
TGTGCCAGCAGCTCTCTCCCTAGCGGGAGTGGCCATGAGCAGTTCTTC
>TRBJ2-2|TRBD1|TRBV7-9|-
CASSLGDRERTGELFF
TGTGCCAGCAGCTTGGGTGACAGGGAACGCACCGGGGAGCTGTTTTTT
>TRBJ2-5|TRBD1|TRBV7-2|-
CASSLGQQETQYF
TGTGCCAGCAGCTTGGGACAGCAAGAGACCCAGTACTTC
>TRBJ2-7|TRBD2|TRBV4-1|-
CASSQVRTSGSYEQYF
TGCGCCAGCAGCCAAGTAAGGACTAGCGGGAGCTACGAGCAGTACTTC
>TRBJ2-2|-|TRBV29-1|-
CSVEGPQNGELFF
TGCAGCGTTGAAGGTCCACAAAATGGGGAGCTGTTTTTT
>TRBJ2-3|TRBD2|TRBV7-9|-
CASSYGTSGNRGDTQYF
TGTGCCAGCAGCTACGGGACTAGCGGGAATAGGGGAGATACGCAGTATTTT
>TRBJ1-5|-|TRBV6-5|-
CASSYSGGGNQPQHF
TGTGCCAGCAGTTACTCGGGAGGGGGCAATCAGCCCCAGCATTTT
>TRBJ1-5|-|TRBV19|-
CASSVQGTTSNQPQHF
TGTGCCAGTAGTGTCCAGGGGACAACTAGCAATCAGCCCCAGCATTTT